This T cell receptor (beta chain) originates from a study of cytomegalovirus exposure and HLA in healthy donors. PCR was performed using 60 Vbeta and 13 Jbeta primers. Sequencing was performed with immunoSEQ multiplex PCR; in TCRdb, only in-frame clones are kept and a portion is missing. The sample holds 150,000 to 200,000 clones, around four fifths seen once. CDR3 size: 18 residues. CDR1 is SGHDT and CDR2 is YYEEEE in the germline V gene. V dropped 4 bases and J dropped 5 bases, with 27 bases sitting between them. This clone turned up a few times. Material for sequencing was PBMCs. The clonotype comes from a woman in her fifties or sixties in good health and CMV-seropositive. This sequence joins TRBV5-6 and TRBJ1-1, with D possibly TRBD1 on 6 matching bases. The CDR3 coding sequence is TGTGCCAGCAGCGCCCCGTGGGGGAAGGGAACCCAGGGGACTGAAGCTTTCTTT. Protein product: CASSAPWGKGTQGTEAFF.